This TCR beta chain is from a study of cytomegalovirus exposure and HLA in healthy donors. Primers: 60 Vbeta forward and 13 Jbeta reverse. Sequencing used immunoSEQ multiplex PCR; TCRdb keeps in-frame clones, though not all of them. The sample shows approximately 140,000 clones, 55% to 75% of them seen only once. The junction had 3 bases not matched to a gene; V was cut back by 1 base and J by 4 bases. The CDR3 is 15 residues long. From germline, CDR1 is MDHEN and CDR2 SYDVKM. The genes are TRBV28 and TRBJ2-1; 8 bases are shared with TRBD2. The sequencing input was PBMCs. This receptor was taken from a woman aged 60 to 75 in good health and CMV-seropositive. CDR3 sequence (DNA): TGTGCCAGCAGTTTATTACTAGCGGAGTACAATGAGCAGTTCTTC. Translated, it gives CASSLLLAEYNEQFF. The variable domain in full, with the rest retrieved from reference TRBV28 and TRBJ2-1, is DVKVTQSSRYLVKRTGEKVFLECVQDMDHENMFWYRQDPGLGLRLIYFSYDVKMKEKGDIPEGYSVSREKKERFSLILESASTNQTSMYLCASSLLLAEYNEQFFGPGTRLTVL.